The clone carrying this T cell receptor beta chain was observed at least ten times. This record comes from a study of blood T cells in healthy people across ages. The individuals who served as donors were healthy Caucasians living in Russia, aged roughly 6 to 95. The second PCR ran 7 to 11 cycles with a sample-barcoded 5' primer and J-beta primers. TCRdb used MiXCR to reprocess the 5' RACE reads, holding one entry per CDR3 protein. Here the sample spans about 1.1 million distinct CDR3 sequences, 35% to 45% being singletons. This sequence was found in a man aged 18 to 29 in good health. The sequencing sample was made of blood.

The CDR3 is CASSLGDRGNQPQHF. In DNA form, the CDR3 reads TGTGCCAGCAGCTTAGGGGACAGGGGCAATCAGCCCCAGCATTTT. V usage is TRBV7-2 and J usage is TRBJ1-5; 9 nucleotides line up with TRBD1. This CDR3 has 15 residues. The germline CDR1 and CDR2 sequences are SGHTA and FQGNSA. V gave up 1 base and J gave up 2 bases; unmatched junction bases: 0.